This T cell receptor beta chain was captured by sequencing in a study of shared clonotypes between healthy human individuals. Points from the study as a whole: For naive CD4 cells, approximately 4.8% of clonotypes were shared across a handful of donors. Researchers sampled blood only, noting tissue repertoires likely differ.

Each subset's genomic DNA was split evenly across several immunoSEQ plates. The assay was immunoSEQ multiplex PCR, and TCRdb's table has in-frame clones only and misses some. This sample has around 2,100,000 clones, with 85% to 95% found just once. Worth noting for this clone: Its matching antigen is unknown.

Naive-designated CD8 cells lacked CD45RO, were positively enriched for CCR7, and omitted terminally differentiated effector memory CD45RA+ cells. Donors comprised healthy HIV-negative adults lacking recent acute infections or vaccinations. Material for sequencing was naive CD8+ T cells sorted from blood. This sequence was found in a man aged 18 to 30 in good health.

The CDR3 DNA sequence: TGTGCCAGCAGTGCTACAGGGGAGGCTAATGAAAAACTGTTTTTT. Protein: CASSATGEANEKLFF. The rearrangement joins TRBV28 to TRBJ1-4, with 7 positions matching TRBD1. CDR1 MDHEN and CDR2 SYDVKM come from the germline V gene. The ends lost 5 bases at V and 3 bases at J; junction bases unmatched: 6. The CDR3 consists of 15 residues.